This T cell receptor (beta chain) stems from a study of regulatory T cells in long-lasting Graves disease. Time point meaning: newly diagnosed GD, antithyroid drugs for less than 3 months. PBMCs were the source of the RNA used for TCR sequencing. Construction of TCR beta libraries relied on iRepertoire HTBI primers and on Arm-PCR targeting CDR3 regions. TCRdb passed the multiplex PCR reads through MiXCR, listing each CDR3 protein once. The sample yields 400,000 to 550,000 distinct CDR3 sequences, roughly 15% seen once. Germline trimming cut 2 bases from V and 3 bases from J; bases unmatched to any gene: 5. Germline CDR1 is SGHTA and CDR2 is FQGTGA. CDR3 length: 16 residues. These same data were also listed under a study on T cells in Graves' hyperthyroidism and ophthalmopathy.

The sequence derives from a young woman with Graves disease. Source: peripheral blood mononuclear cells (PBMCs), taken at new diagnosis, from a patient treated with antithyroid drugs. The rearrangement uses TRBV7-3 and TRBJ2-1, with 9 bases that match TRBD2. The CDR3, as DNA: TGTGCCAGCAGCTTACGCGGGAGGGCCTTCTACAATGAGCAGTTCTTC. Translating it yields CASSLRGRAFYNEQFF.